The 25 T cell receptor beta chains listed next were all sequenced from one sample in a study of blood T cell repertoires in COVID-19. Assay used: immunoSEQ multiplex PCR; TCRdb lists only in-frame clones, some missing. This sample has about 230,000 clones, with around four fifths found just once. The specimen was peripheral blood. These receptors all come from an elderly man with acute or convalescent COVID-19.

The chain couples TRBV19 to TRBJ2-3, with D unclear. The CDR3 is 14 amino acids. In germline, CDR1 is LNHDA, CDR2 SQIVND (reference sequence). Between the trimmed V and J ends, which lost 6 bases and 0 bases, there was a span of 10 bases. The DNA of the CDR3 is TGTGCCAGTAGGGTCCGCGGAAGCACAGATACGCAGTATTTT. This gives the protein CASRVRGSTDTQYF.

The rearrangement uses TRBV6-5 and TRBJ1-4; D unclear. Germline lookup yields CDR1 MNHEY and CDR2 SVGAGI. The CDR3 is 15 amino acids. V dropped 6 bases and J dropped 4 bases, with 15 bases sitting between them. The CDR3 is CASSPLGVVNEKLFF. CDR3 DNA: TGTGCCAGCAGCCCACTCGGGGTGGTTAATGAAAAACTGTTTTTT.

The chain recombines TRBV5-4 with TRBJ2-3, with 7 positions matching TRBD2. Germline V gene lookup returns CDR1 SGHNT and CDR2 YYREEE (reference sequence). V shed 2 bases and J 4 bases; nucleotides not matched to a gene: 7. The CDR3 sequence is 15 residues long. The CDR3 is CASSLGGSVADTQYF. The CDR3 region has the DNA TGTGCCAGCAGCTTAGGCGGGAGTGTCGCAGATACGCAGTATTTT.

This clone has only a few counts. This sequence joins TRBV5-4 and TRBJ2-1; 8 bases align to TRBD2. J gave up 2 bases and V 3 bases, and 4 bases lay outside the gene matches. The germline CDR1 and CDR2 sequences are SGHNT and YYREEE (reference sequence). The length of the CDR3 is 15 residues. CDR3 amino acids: CASSWGAGAYNEQFF. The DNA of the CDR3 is TGTGCCAGCAGCTGGGGAGCGGGGGCCTACAATGAGCAGTTCTTC. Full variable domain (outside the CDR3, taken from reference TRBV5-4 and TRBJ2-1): ETGVTQSPTHLIKTRGQQVTLRCSSQSGHNTVSWYQQALGQGPQFIFQYYREEENGRGNFPPRFSGLQFPNYSSELNVNALELDDSALYLCASSWGAGAYNEQFFGPGTRLTVL.

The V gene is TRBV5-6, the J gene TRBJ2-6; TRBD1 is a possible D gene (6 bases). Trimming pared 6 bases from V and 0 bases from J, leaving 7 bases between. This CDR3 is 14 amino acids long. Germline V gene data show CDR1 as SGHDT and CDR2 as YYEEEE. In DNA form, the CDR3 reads TGTGCCAGCATAGGGGGCTCTGGGGCCAACGTCCTGACTTTC. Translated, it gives CASIGGSGANVLTF. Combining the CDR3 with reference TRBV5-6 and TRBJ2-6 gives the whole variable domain DAGVTQSPTHLIKTRGQQVTLRCSPKSGHDTVSWYQQALGQGPQFIFQYYEEEERQRGNFPDRFSGHQFPNYSSELNVNALLLGDSALYLCASIGGSGANVLTFGAGSRLTVL.

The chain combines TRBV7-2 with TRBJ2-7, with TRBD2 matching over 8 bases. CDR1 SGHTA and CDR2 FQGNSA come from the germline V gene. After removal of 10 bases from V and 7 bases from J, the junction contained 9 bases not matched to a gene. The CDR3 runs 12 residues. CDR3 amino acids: CATGRGGREQYF. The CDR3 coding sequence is TGTGCCACCGGGCGCGGGGGGCGAGAGCAGTACTTC.

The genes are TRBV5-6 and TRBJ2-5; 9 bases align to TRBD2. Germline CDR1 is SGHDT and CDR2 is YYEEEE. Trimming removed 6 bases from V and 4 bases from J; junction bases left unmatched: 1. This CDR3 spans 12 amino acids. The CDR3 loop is CASKAGGETQYF. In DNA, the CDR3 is TGTGCCAGCAAAGCGGGAGGAGAGACCCAGTACTTC.

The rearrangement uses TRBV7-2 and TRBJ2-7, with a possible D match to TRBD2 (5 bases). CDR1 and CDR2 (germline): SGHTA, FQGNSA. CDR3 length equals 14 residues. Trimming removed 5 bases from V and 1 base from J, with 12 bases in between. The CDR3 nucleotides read TGTGCCAGCAGCCCCCCTCCGGGGTCCTACGAGCAGTACTTC. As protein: CASSPPPGSYEQYF.

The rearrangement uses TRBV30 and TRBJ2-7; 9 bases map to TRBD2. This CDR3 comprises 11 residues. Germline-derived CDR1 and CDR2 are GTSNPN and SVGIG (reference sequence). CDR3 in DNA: TGTGGGAGACTAGCGGACTACGAGCAGTACTTC. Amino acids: CGRLADYEQYF.

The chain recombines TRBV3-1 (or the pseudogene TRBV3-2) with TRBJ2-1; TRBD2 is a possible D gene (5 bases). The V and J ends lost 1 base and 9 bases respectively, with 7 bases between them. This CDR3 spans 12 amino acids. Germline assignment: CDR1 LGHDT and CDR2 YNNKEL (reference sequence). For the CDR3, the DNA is TGTGCCAGCAGCCAAGGGGAGCTTGAGCAGTTCTTC. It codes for CASSQGELEQFF.

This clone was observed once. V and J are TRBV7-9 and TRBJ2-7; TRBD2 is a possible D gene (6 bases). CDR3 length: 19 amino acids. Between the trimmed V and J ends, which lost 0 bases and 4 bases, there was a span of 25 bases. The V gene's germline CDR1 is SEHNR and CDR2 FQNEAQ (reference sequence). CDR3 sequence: CASSLASGGGAAGMYEQYF. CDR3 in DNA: TGTGCCAGCAGCTTAGCATCTGGTGGTGGGGCGGCGGGGATGTACGAGCAGTACTTC.

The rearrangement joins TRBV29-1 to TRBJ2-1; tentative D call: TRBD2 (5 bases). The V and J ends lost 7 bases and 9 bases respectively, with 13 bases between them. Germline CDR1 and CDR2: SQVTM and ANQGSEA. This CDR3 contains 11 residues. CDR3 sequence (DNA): TGCAGCGGAAAACTAGTTAGTGAGCAGTTCTTC. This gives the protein CSGKLVSEQFF.

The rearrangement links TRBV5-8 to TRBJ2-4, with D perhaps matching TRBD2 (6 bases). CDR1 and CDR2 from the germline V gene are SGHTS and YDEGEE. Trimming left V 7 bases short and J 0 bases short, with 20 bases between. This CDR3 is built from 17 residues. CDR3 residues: CASPTWWGVLAKNIQYF. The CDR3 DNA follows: TGTGCCAGCCCGACGTGGTGGGGGGTCTTAGCCAAAAACATTCAGTACTTC.

The CDR3 nucleotides are TGTGCCAGTGCCCGCAAACTTGACTATGAGCAGTTCTTC. The encoded protein is CASARKLDYEQFF. The V and J genes are TRBV19 and TRBJ2-1; D remains ambiguous. CDR1 is LNHDA and CDR2 is SQIVND in the germline V gene (reference sequence). The CDR3 length is 13 residues. Trimming pared 8 bases from V and 8 bases from J, leaving 16 bases between. The variable domain in full, with the rest retrieved from reference TRBV19 and TRBJ2-1, is DGGITQSPKYLFRKEGQNVTLSCEQNLNHDAMYWYRQDPGQGLRLIYYSQIVNDFQKGDIAEGYSVSREKKESFPLTVTSAQKNPTAFYLCASARKLDYEQFFGPGTRLTVL.

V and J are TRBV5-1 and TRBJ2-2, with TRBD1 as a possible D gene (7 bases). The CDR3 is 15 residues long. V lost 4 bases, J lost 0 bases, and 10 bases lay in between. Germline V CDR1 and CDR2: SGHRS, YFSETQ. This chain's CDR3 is CASSQGGTNTGELFF. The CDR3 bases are TGCGCCAGCAGCCAGGGGGGTACGAACACCGGGGAGCTGTTTTTT.

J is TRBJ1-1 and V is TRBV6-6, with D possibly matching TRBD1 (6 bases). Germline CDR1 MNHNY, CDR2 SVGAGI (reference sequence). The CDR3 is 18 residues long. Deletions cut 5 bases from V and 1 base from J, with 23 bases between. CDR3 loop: CASSPQGRGGQRNTEAFF. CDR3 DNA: TGTGCCAGCAGTCCCCAGGGCCGCGGGGGGCAACGGAACACTGAAGCTTTCTTT.

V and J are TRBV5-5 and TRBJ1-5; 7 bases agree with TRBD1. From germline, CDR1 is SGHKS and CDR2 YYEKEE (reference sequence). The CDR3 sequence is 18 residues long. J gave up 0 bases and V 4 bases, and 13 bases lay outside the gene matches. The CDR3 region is CASSRTIDRVYSNQPQHF. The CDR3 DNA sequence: TGTGCCAGCAGCAGGACAATCGACAGGGTTTATAGCAATCAGCCCCAGCATTTT. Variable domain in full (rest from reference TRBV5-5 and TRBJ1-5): DAGVTQSPTHLIKTRGQQVTLRCSPISGHKSVSWYQQVLGQGPQFIFQYYEKEERGRGNFPDRFSARQFPNYSSELNVNALLLGDSALYLCASSRTIDRVYSNQPQHFGDGTRLSIL.

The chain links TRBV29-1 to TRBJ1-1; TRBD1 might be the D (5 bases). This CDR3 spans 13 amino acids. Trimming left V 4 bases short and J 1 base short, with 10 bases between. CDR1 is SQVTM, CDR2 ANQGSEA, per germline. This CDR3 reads CSVGNRPNTEAFF. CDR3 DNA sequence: TGCAGCGTTGGTAACAGGCCGAACACTGAAGCTTTCTTT.

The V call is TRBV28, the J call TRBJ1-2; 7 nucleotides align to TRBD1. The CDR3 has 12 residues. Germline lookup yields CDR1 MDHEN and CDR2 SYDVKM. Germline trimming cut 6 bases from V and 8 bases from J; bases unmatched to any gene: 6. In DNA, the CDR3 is TGTGCCAGCAGGACAGGGCTGGGCGGCTACACCTTC. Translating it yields CASRTGLGGYTF.

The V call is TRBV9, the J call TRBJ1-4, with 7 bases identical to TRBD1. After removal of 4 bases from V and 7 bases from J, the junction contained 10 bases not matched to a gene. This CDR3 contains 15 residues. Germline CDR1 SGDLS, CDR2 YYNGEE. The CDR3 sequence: CASSPRQGTPEKLFF. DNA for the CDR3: TGTGCCAGCAGCCCGAGACAGGGAACGCCTGAAAAACTGTTTTTT.

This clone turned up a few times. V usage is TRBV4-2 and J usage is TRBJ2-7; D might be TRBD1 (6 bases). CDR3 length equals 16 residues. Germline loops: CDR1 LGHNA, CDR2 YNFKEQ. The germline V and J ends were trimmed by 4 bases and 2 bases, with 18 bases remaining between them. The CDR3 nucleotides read TGTGCCAGCAGCCGGAATGTCGATGAGGGGGCCTACGAGCAGTACTTC. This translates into CASSRNVDEGAYEQYF.

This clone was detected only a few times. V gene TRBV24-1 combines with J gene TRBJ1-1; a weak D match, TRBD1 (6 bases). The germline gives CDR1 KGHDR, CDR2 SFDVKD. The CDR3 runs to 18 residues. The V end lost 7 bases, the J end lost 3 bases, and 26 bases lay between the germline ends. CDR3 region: CATRPQGLAIKVHTEAFF. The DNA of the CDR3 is TGTGCCACCAGGCCGCAGGGGTTAGCGATCAAGGTCCACACTGAAGCTTTCTTT.

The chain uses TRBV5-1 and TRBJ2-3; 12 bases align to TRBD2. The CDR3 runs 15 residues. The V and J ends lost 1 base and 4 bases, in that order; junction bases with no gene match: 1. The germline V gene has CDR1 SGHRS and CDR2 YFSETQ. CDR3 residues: CASSLLAGGSDTQYF. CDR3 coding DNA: TGCGCCAGCAGCTTGCTAGCGGGAGGGTCAGATACGCAGTATTTT.

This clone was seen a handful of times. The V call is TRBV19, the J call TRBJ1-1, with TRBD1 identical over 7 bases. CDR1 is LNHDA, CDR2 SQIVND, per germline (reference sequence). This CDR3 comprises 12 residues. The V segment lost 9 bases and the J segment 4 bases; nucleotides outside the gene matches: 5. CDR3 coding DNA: TGTGCCAGCCGCCACAGGGGCACTGAAGCTTTCTTT. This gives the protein CASRHRGTEAFF.

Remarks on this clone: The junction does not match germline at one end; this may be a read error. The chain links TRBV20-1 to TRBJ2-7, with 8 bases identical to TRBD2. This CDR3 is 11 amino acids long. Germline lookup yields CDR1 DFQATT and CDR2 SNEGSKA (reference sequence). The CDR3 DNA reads TGCAGTGCTAGAGACCAGACTAGCGCGGACTTC. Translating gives CSARDQTSADF.